One sample yielded the 8 T cell receptor beta chains listed below, sequenced in a study of shared clonotypes between healthy human individuals. Generated by immunoSEQ multiplex PCR, the TCRdb table keeps only in-frame clones and is missing some. The data show about 92,000 clones, about 70% seen once. Material: memory CD8+ T cells sorted from blood. Indicated subset: CD45RO+ cells pooled with CCR7-negative TemRA cells. Source of these receptors: a man aged 25-40 years in good health.

This clone was observed once. CDR3 sequence: CASSELSHLQENEKLFF. The CDR3 region has the DNA TGTGCCAGCAGTGAGTTAAGCCACCTACAGGAAAATGAAAAACTGTTTTTT. The V call is TRBV25-1, the J call TRBJ1-4; tentative D call: TRBD1 (5 bases). V gave up 3 bases and J gave up 5 bases, with 19 bases separating them. In germline, CDR1 is MGHDK, CDR2 SYGVNS. This CDR3 region has 17 residues.

Written as DNA, the CDR3 is TGTGCCAGCAGACTACGAGGGACAGGGGCTGGAAACACCATATATTTT. Protein product: CASRLRGTGAGNTIYF. J is TRBJ1-3 and V is TRBV27; TRBD1 matches at 10 bases. Trimming at V came to 6 bases and at J to 2 bases, leaving 7 bases not matched to a gene. Germline V gene data show CDR1 as MNHEY and CDR2 as SMNVEV (reference sequence). The CDR3 is made up of 16 amino acids.

Here the CDR3 DNA reads TGTGCCAGCAGCTTTCGTAGCGGGGGTTACAATGAGCAGTTCTTC. Residues: CASSFRSGGYNEQFF. The chain is built from TRBV11-3 and TRBJ2-1, with 9 bases lining up with TRBD2. The CDR3 consists of 15 residues. J gave up 4 bases and V 3 bases, and 4 bases lay outside the gene matches. Looked up from germline, CDR1 is SGHNT and CDR2 is YENEEA.

The DNA for the CDR3 is TGTGCCAGCAGTTTCTATCCGGGGCCAGGCACAGATACGCAGTATTTT. Amino acids: CASSFYPGPGTDTQYF. J is TRBJ2-3 and V is TRBV27, with D possibly called TRBD1 or TRBD2 (5 bases each). The V end lost 3 bases, the J end lost 1 base, and 14 bases lay between the germline ends. The CDR3 is made up of 16 amino acids. Germline CDR1 and CDR2: MNHEY and SMNVEV (reference sequence).

The chain combines TRBV14 with TRBJ2-7, with D uncertain. The CDR3 consists of 12 residues. Germline values: CDR1 SGHDN, CDR2 FVKESK. The germline V and J ends were trimmed by 0 bases and 3 bases, with 3 bases remaining between them. DNA for the CDR3: TGTGCCAGCAGCCAAGACAACTACGAGCAGTACTTC. It encodes CASSQDNYEQYF.

The chain has TRBV28 and TRBJ2-7; 8 nucleotides line up with TRBD1. The CDR3 loop spans 15 amino acids. CDR1 MDHEN and CDR2 SYDVKM come from the germline V gene. The J segment lost 0 bases and the V segment lost 4 bases, leaving 5 bases of the junction unmatched. CDR3 coding DNA: TGTGCCAGCAGTTGGGACAGGCCGAGCTCCTACGAGCAGTACTTC. This gives the protein CASSWDRPSSYEQYF.

The genes are TRBV7-9 and TRBJ2-1; D is uncertain. Trimming took 1 base from V and 0 from J, leaving 10 bases between them. Looked up from germline, CDR1 is SEHNR and CDR2 is FQNEAQ (reference sequence). The CDR3 has 16 amino acids. CDR3 sequence: CASSLEPRTSYNEQFF. CDR3 in DNA: TGTGCCAGCAGCTTAGAGCCCCGGACCTCCTACAATGAGCAGTTCTTC. The full variable domain, its missing parts supplied by reference TRBV7-9 and TRBJ2-1, is DTGVSQNPRHKITKRGQNVTFRCDPISEHNRLYWYRQTLGQGPEFLTYFQNEAQLEKSRLLSDRFSAERPKGSFSTLEIQRTEQGDSAMYLCASSLEPRTSYNEQFFGPGTRLTVL.

This chain joins TRBV7-8 and TRBJ2-3, with TRBD1 matching over 9 bases. J was trimmed by 4 bases and V by 2 bases; bases with no gene match: 7. The germline gives CDR1 SGHVS, CDR2 FQNEAQ. CDR3 length equals 16 residues. The CDR3 bases are TGTGCCAGCAGCTTATTCGGGACAGGGTATGCAGATACGCAGTATTTT. Translated, it gives CASSLFGTGYADTQYF.